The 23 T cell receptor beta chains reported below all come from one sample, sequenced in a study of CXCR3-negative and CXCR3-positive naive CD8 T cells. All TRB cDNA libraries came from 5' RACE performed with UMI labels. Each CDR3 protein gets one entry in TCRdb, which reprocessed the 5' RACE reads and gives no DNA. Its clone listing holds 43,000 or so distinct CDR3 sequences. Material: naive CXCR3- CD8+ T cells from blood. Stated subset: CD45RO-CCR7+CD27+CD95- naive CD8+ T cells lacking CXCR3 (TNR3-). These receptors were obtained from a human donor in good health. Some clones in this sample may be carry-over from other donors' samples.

CDR3 protein: CASSQDPAGGSPLHF. The chain combines TRBV4-2 with TRBJ1-6. CDR1 LGHNA and CDR2 YNFKEQ come from the germline V gene. This CDR3 is 15 amino acids long.

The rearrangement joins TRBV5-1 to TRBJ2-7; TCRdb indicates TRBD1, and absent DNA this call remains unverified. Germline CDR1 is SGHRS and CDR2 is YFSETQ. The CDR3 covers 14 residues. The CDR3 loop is CASSSGGGSYEQYF.

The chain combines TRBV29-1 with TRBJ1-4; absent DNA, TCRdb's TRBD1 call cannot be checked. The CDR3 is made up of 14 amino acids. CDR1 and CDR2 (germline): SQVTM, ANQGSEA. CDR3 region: CSVDWDGGSEKLFF. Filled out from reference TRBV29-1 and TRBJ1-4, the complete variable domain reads SAVISQKPSRDICQRGTSLTIQCQVDSQVTMMFWYRQQPGQSLTLIATANQGSEATYESGFVIDKFPISRPNLTFSTLTVSNMSPEDSSIYLCSVDWDGGSEKLFFGSGTQLSVL.

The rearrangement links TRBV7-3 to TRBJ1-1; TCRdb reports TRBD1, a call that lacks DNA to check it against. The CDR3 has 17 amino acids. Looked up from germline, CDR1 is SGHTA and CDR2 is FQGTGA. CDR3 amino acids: CASSSTTGGMVNTEAFF. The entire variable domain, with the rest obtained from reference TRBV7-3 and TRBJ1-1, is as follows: GAGVSQTPSNKVTEKGKYVELRCDPISGHTALYWYRQSLGQGPEFLIYFQGTGAADDSGLPNDRFFAVRPEGSVSTLKIQRTERGDSAVYLCASSSTTGGMVNTEAFFGQGTRLTVV.

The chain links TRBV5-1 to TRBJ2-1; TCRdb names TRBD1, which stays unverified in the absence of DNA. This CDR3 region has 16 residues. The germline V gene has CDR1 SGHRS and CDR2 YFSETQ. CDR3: CASRSRGTAPYNEQFF.

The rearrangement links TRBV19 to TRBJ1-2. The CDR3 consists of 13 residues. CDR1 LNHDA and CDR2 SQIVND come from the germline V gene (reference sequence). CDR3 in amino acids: CASTLTANYGYTF.

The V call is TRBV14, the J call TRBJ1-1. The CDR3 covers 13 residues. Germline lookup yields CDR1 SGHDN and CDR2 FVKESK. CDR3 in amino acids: CASSQNQVTEAFF. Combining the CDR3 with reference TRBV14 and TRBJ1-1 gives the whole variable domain EAGVTQFPSHSVIEKGQTVTLRCDPISGHDNLYWYRRVMGKEIKFLLHFVKESKQDESGMPNNRFLAERTGGTYSTLKVQPAELEDSGVYFCASSQNQVTEAFFGQGTRLTVV.

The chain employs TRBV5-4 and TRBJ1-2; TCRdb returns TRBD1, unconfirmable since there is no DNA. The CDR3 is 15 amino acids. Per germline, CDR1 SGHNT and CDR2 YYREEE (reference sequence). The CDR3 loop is CASSPIRDANYGYTF.

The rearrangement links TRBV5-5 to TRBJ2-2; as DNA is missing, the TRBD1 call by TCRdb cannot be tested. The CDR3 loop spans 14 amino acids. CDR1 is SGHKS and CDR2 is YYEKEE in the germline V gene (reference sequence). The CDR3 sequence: CASSGDRDTGELFF. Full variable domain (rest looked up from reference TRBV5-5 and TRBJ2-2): DAGVTQSPTHLIKTRGQQVTLRCSPISGHKSVSWYQQVLGQGPQFIFQYYEKEERGRGNFPDRFSARQFPNYSSELNVNALLLGDSALYLCASSGDRDTGELFFGEGSRLTVL.

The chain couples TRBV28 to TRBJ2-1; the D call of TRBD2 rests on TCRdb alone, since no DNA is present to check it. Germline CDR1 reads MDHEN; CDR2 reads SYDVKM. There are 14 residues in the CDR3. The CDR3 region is CATSPGSSYNEQFF. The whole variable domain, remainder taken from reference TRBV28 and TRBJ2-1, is DVKVTQSSRYLVKRTGEKVFLECVQDMDHENMFWYRQDPGLGLRLIYFSYDVKMKEKGDIPEGYSVSREKKERFSLILESASTNQTSMYLCATSPGSSYNEQFFGPGTRLTVL.

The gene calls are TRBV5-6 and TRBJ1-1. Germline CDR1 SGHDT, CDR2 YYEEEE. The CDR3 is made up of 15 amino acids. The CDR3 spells CASSLPGEGMAEAFF.

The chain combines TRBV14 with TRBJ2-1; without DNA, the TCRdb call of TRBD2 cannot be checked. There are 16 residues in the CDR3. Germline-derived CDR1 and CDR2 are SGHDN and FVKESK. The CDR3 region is CASSSRWGTSDNEQFF.

The CDR3 reads CASSSGGVSGNTIYF. V is TRBV9 and J is TRBJ1-3; the TRBD1 assignment by TCRdb is unverifiable without DNA. From germline, CDR1 is SGDLS and CDR2 YYNGEE. The CDR3 has 15 amino acids.

CDR3 sequence: CASSLAGQTYEQYF. The genes are TRBV7-2 and TRBJ2-7; TCRdb's D gene call, TRBD1, goes unchecked for lack of DNA. CDR1 and CDR2 (germline): SGHTA, FQGNSA. The CDR3 loop spans 14 amino acids.

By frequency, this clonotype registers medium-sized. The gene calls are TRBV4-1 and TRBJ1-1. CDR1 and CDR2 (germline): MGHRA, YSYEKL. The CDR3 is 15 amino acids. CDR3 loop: CASSQDGVGNTEAFF.

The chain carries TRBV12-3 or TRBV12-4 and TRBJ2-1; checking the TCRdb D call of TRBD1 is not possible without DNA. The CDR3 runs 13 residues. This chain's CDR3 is CASSPRTGNEQFF.

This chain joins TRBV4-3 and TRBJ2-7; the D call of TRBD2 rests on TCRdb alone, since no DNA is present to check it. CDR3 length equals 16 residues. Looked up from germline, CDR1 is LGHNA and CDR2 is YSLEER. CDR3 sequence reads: CASSQDSGLAIYEQYF.

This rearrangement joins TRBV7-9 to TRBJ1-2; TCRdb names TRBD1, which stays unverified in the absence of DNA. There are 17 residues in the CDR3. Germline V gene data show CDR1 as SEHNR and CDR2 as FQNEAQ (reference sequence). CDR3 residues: CASSSTLLDRPNYGYTF.

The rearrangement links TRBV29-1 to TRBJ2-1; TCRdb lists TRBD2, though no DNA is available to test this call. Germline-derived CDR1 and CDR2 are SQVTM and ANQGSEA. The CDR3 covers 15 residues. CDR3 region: CSVVPPSSAYNEQFF.

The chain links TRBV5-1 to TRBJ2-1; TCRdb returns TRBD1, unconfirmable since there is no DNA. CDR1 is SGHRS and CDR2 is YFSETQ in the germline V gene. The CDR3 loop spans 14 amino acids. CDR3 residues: CASSTGQGEDEQFF.

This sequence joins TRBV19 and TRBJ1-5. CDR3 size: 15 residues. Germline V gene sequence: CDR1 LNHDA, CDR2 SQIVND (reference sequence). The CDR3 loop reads CASSIVDTGNQPQHF.

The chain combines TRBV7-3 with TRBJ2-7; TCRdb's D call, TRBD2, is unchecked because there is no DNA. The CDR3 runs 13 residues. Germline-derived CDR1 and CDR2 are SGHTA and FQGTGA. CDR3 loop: CASGRGGPDEQYF.

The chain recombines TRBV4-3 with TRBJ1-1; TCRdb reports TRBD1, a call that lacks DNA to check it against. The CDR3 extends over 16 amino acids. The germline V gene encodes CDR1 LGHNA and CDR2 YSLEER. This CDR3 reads CASSQEGVVRIAEAFF.